The 30 T cell receptor beta chains below all came from one sample that was sequenced in a study of blood T cell repertoires in COVID-19. Using immunoSEQ multiplex PCR, the repertoire was profiled, and TCRdb retains in-frame clones only, with some absent. The sample lists 180,000 or so clones; roughly nine tenths were seen once. The material sequenced was peripheral blood. The receptor source for this set is a woman aged 55-69 years with COVID-19, enrolled during active disease.

The genes are TRBV12-3 or TRBV12-4 and TRBJ2-7; D is undetermined. With 5 bases removed from V and 3 bases from J, the gap between germline ends came to 8 bases. CDR3 length: 12 amino acids. CDR3 sequence reads: CASSPTLYEQYF. The CDR3 DNA sequence: TGTGCCAGCAGTCCTACTCTCTACGAGCAGTACTTC.

This clone has a handful of counts. This chain joins TRBV6-5 and TRBJ2-7; 10 bases are a match to TRBD1. V was clipped by 0 bases and J by 5 bases; unmatched bases: 7. There are 16 residues in the CDR3. From germline, CDR1 is MNHEY and CDR2 SVGAGI. CDR3 in amino acids: CASSYSGQGFGNEQYF. The CDR3 DNA reads TGTGCCAGCAGTTACTCGGGACAGGGGTTCGGAAACGAGCAGTACTTC.

The rearrangement links TRBV7-6 to TRBJ1-1; 8 nucleotides align to TRBD1. In germline, CDR1 is SGHVS, CDR2 FNYEAQ. V lost 4 bases and J lost 1; bases outside the gene matches: 5. The CDR3 sequence is 15 residues long. In nucleotides, the CDR3 is TGTGCCAGCAGCTGGGGGACAGGAGGGAACACTGAAGCTTTCTTT. Encoded protein: CASSWGTGGNTEAFF. The full variable domain, in which reference TRBV7-6 and TRBJ1-1 provide the parts outside the CDR3, is GAGVSQSPRYKVTKRGQDVALRCDPISGHVSLYWYRQALGQGPEFLTYFNYEAQQDKSGLPNDRFSAERPEGSISTLTIQRTEQRDSAMYRCASSWGTGGNTEAFFGQGTRLTVV.

The table lists this clone with a count of one. The chain carries TRBV7-8 and TRBJ1-1; 8 bases fit TRBD1. Germline assignment: CDR1 SGHVS and CDR2 FQNEAQ. V lost 1 base and J lost 6; bases outside the gene matches: 19. CDR3 length: 19 amino acids. The CDR3 is CASSLGRRGRGRRFAEAFF. CDR3 nucleotides: TGTGCCAGCAGCTTAGGCCGCCGGGGCAGGGGGCGTAGGTTTGCTGAAGCTTTCTTT.

V and J are TRBV7-9 and TRBJ1-3, with unresolved D. Germline-derived CDR1 and CDR2 are SEHNR and FQNEAQ (reference sequence). The CDR3 has 11 amino acids. The V and J ends lost 5 bases and 6 bases respectively, with 5 bases between them. CDR3 loop: CASSPQNTIYF. CDR3 DNA: TGTGCCAGCAGCCCCCAAAACACCATATATTTT.

The rearrangement joins TRBV5-1 to TRBJ2-5; 9 bases are a match to TRBD1. Trimming took 6 bases from V and 3 from J; bases not matched to a gene: 12. Looked up from germline, CDR1 is SGHRS and CDR2 is YFSETQ. The CDR3 sequence is 16 residues long. CDR3 region: CASKSQGTGWEETQYF. CDR3 nucleotides: TGCGCCAGCAAGTCCCAGGGGACAGGGTGGGAAGAGACCCAGTACTTC.

As concerns this clone: The same CDR3 can be traced to other DNA sequences in this sample. The rearrangement joins TRBV5-1 to TRBJ2-1; D gene uncertain. Per the germline V gene, CDR1 is SGHRS and CDR2 is YFSETQ. CDR3 length: 13 residues. The V and J ends lost 0 bases and 4 bases respectively, with 5 bases between them. The CDR3 is CASSLGDYNEQFF. The DNA of the CDR3 is TGCGCCAGCAGCTTGGGAGATTACAATGAGCAGTTCTTC.

The chain recombines TRBV19 with TRBJ1-5, with D hard to call. CDR1 and CDR2 from the germline V gene are LNHDA and SQIVND (reference sequence). V lost 4 bases to trimming and J lost 1 base, with 14 bases between them. The CDR3 loop spans 16 amino acids. Written as DNA, the CDR3 is TGTGCCAGTAGTACCCTCAGAGGAGAAAGCAATCAGCCCCAGCATTTT. It yields the protein CASSTLRGESNQPQHF.

Comments on this clone: Different DNA sequences within this sample yield the same CDR3. The chain carries TRBV7-9 and TRBJ1-3; D is unclear. CDR1 and CDR2 from the germline V gene are SEHNR and FQNEAQ (reference sequence). The CDR3 extends over 14 amino acids. V was cut by 2 bases and J by 1 base, with 6 bases left in between. The CDR3 nucleotides are TGTGCCAGCAGCTTAAGCGGTTCTGGAAACACCATATATTTT. Translated: CASSLSGSGNTIYF.

This clone has just one count. The rearrangement links TRBV4-2 to TRBJ1-1; no clear D gene. The V end lost 4 bases, the J end lost 0 bases, and 9 bases lay between the germline ends. The germline V gene encodes CDR1 LGHNA and CDR2 YNFKEQ. The CDR3 loop spans 14 amino acids. The CDR3 region is CASSLENMNTEAFF. The CDR3, as DNA: TGTGCCAGCAGCCTAGAGAACATGAACACTGAAGCTTTCTTT.

The chain employs TRBV4-2 and TRBJ1-4; D is undetermined. CDR1 and CDR2 (germline): LGHNA, YNFKEQ. The V and J ends lost 0 bases and 7 bases respectively, with 12 bases between them. The CDR3 loop spans 15 amino acids. The CDR3 DNA sequence: TGTGCCAGCAGCCAAGATCGAGGGTGGGGTGAAAAACTGTTTTTT. Protein sequence: CASSQDRGWGEKLFF.

The V and J genes are TRBV19 and TRBJ2-1, with 9 bases identical to TRBD1. Per the germline V gene, CDR1 is LNHDA and CDR2 is SQIVND (reference sequence). The trim removed 5 bases at V and 8 bases at J, leaving 7 bases unmatched. CDR3 length: 14 amino acids. CDR3 in DNA: TGTGCCAGTAGTTTCAACAGGGGGCGCCATGAGCAGTTCTTC. Its protein is CASSFNRGRHEQFF. The complete variable domain, with remaining parts taken from reference TRBV19 and TRBJ2-1, reads DGGITQSPKYLFRKEGQNVTLSCEQNLNHDAMYWYRQDPGQGLRLIYYSQIVNDFQKGDIAEGYSVSREKKESFPLTVTSAQKNPTAFYLCASSFNRGRHEQFFGPGTRLTVL.

The chain joins TRBV6-5 to TRBJ2-1; 12 nucleotides agree with TRBD2. The J segment lost 6 bases and the V segment lost 2 bases, leaving 5 bases of the junction unmatched. CDR1 and CDR2 from the germline V gene are MNHEY and SVGAGI. The CDR3 loop spans 16 amino acids. In DNA, the CDR3 is TGTGCCAGCAGTTACGGGGGACTAGCGGGCCGCAATGAGCAGTTCTTC. It translates to CASSYGGLAGRNEQFF.

V gene TRBV15 combines with J gene TRBJ2-5; TRBD2 aligns across 11 bases. CDR1 and CDR2 from the germline V gene are LNHNV and YYDKDF (reference sequence). The CDR3 is 16 residues long. Trimming took 3 bases from V and 2 from J; bases not matched to a gene: 5. CDR3 sequence: CATSSDIAGGQETQYF. The CDR3 DNA reads as TGTGCCACCAGCAGCGACATAGCGGGAGGGCAAGAGACCCAGTACTTC.

This chain links TRBV4-3 with TRBJ2-7, with D maybe TRBD1 (6 bases). With 0 bases removed from V and 0 bases from J, the gap between germline ends came to 12 bases. The CDR3 is 16 amino acids. CDR1 is LGHNA and CDR2 is YSLEER in the germline V gene. The CDR3 region is CASSQDLGASSYEQYF. CDR3 nucleotide sequence: TGCGCCAGCAGCCAAGATCTGGGGGCATCCTCCTACGAGCAGTACTTC.

The chain carries TRBV28 and TRBJ2-1; D perhaps matches TRBD1 (6 bases). The CDR3 loop spans 15 amino acids. Germline assignment: CDR1 MDHEN and CDR2 SYDVKM. Trimming took off 7 bases at V and 4 bases at J, with 17 bases between the two ends. CDR3 residues: CASIESRGNYNEQFF. The CDR3 region has the DNA TGTGCCAGCATCGAAAGCAGGGGTAATTACAATGAGCAGTTCTTC.

This chain connects TRBV18 to TRBJ2-1; possible D gene TRBD2, 5 bases. CDR1 KGHSH and CDR2 LQKENI come from the germline V gene. Trimming stripped 6 bases from V and 6 bases from J, with 15 bases between. The CDR3 sequence is 14 residues long. The CDR3 protein is CASSSLVRANEQFF. The CDR3 coding sequence is TGTGCCAGCTCCTCCCTGGTGCGGGCCAATGAGCAGTTCTTC.

This clone was seen a handful of times. V usage is TRBV5-1 and J usage is TRBJ1-6; TRBD1 is a possible D gene (6 bases). The CDR3 extends over 13 amino acids. Trimming removed 3 bases from V and 10 bases from J, with 11 bases in between. The germline CDR1 and CDR2 sequences are SGHRS and YFSETQ. The CDR3 here is CASSSTGPSPLHF. As DNA, the CDR3 is TGCGCCAGCAGCTCAACAGGGCCCTCACCCCTCCACTTT. Using reference TRBV5-1 and TRBJ1-6 for the parts outside the CDR3, the full variable domain is KAGVTQTPRYLIKTRGQQVTLSCSPISGHRSVSWYQQTPGQGLQFLFEYFSETQRNKGNFPGRFSGRQFSNSRSEMNVSTLELGDSALYLCASSSTGPSPLHFGNGTRLTVT.

The chain links TRBV28 to TRBJ1-6; D is possibly TRBD1 (5 bases). Trimming took 6 bases from V and 14 from J, leaving 20 bases between them. The CDR3 length is 14 residues. CDR1 and CDR2 (germline): MDHEN, SYDVKM. The CDR3 loop reads CASSLRDLGLALHF. CDR3 sequence (DNA): TGTGCCAGCAGCCTCCGGGACTTGGGTTTGGCCCTCCACTTT.

The rearrangement links TRBV6-5 to TRBJ1-4; the match to TRBD1 covers 9 bases. J was trimmed by 8 bases and V by 6 bases; bases with no gene match: 7. CDR1 is MNHEY, CDR2 SVGAGI, per germline. The CDR3 has 14 amino acids. CDR3 region: CASRDRGAGEKLFF. The CDR3 region has the DNA TGTGCCAGCAGGGACAGGGGAGCGGGGGAAAAACTGTTTTTT.

The chain recombines TRBV7-6 with TRBJ1-2, with D maybe TRBD1 (6 bases). Trimming shortened V by 1 base and J by 7 bases, and 19 bases separated the two germline ends. CDR1 is SGHVS and CDR2 is FNYEAQ in the germline V gene. CDR3 size: 16 residues. In DNA form, the CDR3 reads TGTGCCAGCAGCTTAGGCGGAGAGGGACACATCAGTGGCTACACCTTC. Its protein is CASSLGGEGHISGYTF.

The CDR3 DNA follows: TGTGCCAGCAGTTATCAGCGGGAGGGCGGGACCCAGTACTTC. It specifies CASSYQREGGTQYF. The chain carries TRBV6-2 or TRBV6-3 and TRBJ2-5, with 10 bases identical to TRBD2. The CDR3 is 14 amino acids. Germline values: CDR1 MNHEY, CDR2 SVGEGT. V shed 3 bases, J shed 7 bases, and the junction held 5 bases outside the gene matches.

The V and J genes are TRBV9 and TRBJ2-1, with 7 nucleotides matching TRBD2. The CDR3 extends over 18 amino acids. Germline V lookup: CDR1 SGDLS, CDR2 YYNGEE. V lost 4 bases and J lost 0; bases outside the gene matches: 13. CDR3 bases: TGTGCCAGCAGCTCTCGTAGTTCCCGGGACTACTCCTACAATGAGCAGTTCTTC. This encodes CASSSRSSRDYSYNEQFF.

The rearrangement joins TRBV7-9 to TRBJ1-6; D is perhaps TRBD1 (5 bases). Germline lookup yields CDR1 SEHNR and CDR2 FQNEAQ (reference sequence). Trimming left V 1 base short and J 9 bases short, with 19 bases between. The CDR3 consists of 17 residues. The CDR3 loop is CASSLVSAGTGGSPLHF. The CDR3 region has the DNA TGTGCCAGCAGCTTAGTTTCGGCGGGGACCGGGGGTTCACCCCTCCACTTT.

The V and J genes are TRBV19 and TRBJ2-7; 9 bases fit TRBD2. CDR1 LNHDA and CDR2 SQIVND come from the germline V gene (reference sequence). The CDR3 runs 13 residues. J lost 1 base, V lost 8 bases, and 3 bases had no gene match. Here the CDR3 DNA reads TGTGCCAGTTCTAGCGGGGCGTCCTACGAGCAGTACTTC. Translation: CASSSGASYEQYF.

The CDR3 reads CASSPFSGRQETQYF. Here the CDR3 DNA reads TGTGCCAGCTCACCCTTTAGCGGGAGGCAAGAGACCCAGTACTTC. V and J are TRBV18 and TRBJ2-5, with 10 nucleotides matching TRBD2. The length of the CDR3 is 15 residues. Germline trimming cut 3 bases from V and 2 bases from J; bases unmatched to any gene: 3. Germline V CDR1 and CDR2: KGHSH, LQKENI.

The gene calls are TRBV24-1 and TRBJ2-5, with D possibly being TRBD2 (5 bases). V was pared by 3 bases and J by 5 bases, with 15 bases between. CDR1 is KGHDR and CDR2 is SFDVKD in the germline V gene. The CDR3 runs to 15 residues. CDR3 amino acids: CATSDNSGRRETQYF. The CDR3 DNA reads as TGTGCCACCAGTGATAATTCGGGGAGAAGGGAGACCCAGTACTTC.

This clone was counted a single time. The V gene is TRBV24-1, the J gene TRBJ2-3, with 9 bases fitting TRBD2. V dropped 3 bases and J dropped 2; count of bases not matched to a gene: 8. Germline CDR1 is KGHDR and CDR2 is SFDVKD. The CDR3 contains 17 residues. For the CDR3, the DNA is TGTGCCACCAGTGATACCTTAGCGGGAGCCCCCACAGATACGCAGTATTTT. Translated, it gives CATSDTLAGAPTDTQYF.

V usage is TRBV10-1 and J usage is TRBJ2-2; TRBD1 aligns across 7 bases. V lost 3 bases and J lost 1; bases outside the gene matches: 2. The CDR3 extends over 15 amino acids. Germline CDR1 reads WNHNN; CDR2 reads SYGVQD (reference sequence). CDR3 protein: CASSERTGNTGELFF. The CDR3, as DNA: TGCGCCAGCAGTGAAAGGACAGGGAACACCGGGGAGCTGTTTTTT.

J is TRBJ2-4 and V is TRBV19, with a possible D match to TRBD1 (5 bases). This CDR3 spans 15 amino acids. Germline V lookup: CDR1 LNHDA, CDR2 SQIVND (reference sequence). V gave up 1 base and J gave up 8 bases, with 15 bases separating them. The CDR3 coding sequence is TGTGCCAGTAGTATAGTGCGCAGGGATTCGGACATTCAGTACTTC. Its translation is CASSIVRRDSDIQYF.